This T cell receptor beta chain was retrieved from a study of blood T cells in healthy people across ages. The germline CDR1 and CDR2 sequences are MNHEY and SMNVEV (reference sequence). V lost 1 base to trimming and J lost 3 bases, with 9 bases between them. The CDR3 runs 14 residues. Together with a sample-barcoded 5' primer, a J-beta primer mix was included in a second PCR lasting roughly 7 to 11 cycles. TCRdb processed the 5' RACE reads anew with MiXCR; each CDR3 protein has one entry. The sample includes roughly 830,000 distinct CDR3 sequences, around two thirds seen only once; the top ten take about a quarter.

V is TRBV27 and J is TRBJ2-5; possible D gene TRBD2, 6 bases. Sequencing was carried out using blood. The source of this sequence is a man in his thirties or forties in good health. CDR3 in DNA: TGTGCCAGCAGTTTATTTTCGGGGGAAGAGACCCAGTACTTC. This sequence encodes CASSLFSGEETQYF.